These T cell receptor beta chains were read from a single sample in a study of Tregs in tolerant kidney transplant recipients. TCRdb's table, derived via immunoSEQ multiplex PCR, lists solely in-frame clones and lacks some. The profile shows 200,000 to 300,000 clones, roughly four fifths of them singletons. The sample consisted of CD4+ T cells from blood. The receptor set was obtained from a human donor in good health. The CDR3 runs from the conserved cysteine through the conserved F or W. D genes are given only for firm matches. The size of a clone is reported for some rows only, either as once, few or many, or as a class for expanded clones.

len,j_gene,d_gene,v_gene,abundance,CDR3nt,CDR3aa
15,TRBJ1-1,NA,TRBV7-9,once,TGTGCCATCAACGCCCGGGGCACCACGAACACTGAAGCTTTCTTT,CAINARGTTNTEAFF
13,TRBJ2-3,NA,TRBV30,NA,TGTGCCTCGGAAGCGGGTCCCACAGATACGCAGTATTTT,CASEAGPTDTQYF
16,TRBJ1-6,TRBD1,TRBV9,NA,TGTGCCAGCAGCGTAATAGGGGACAGCCATGATTCACCCCTCCACTTT,CASSVIGDSHDSPLHF
13,TRBJ1-1,NA,TRBV2,NA,TGTGCCAGCAGGGAGGGGAGAAACACTGAAGCTTTCTTT,CASREGRNTEAFF
15,TRBJ2-5,TRBD1,TRBV5-1,NA,TGCGCCAGCAGCTTGGCAGGGACAGGGCAAGAGACCCAGTACTTC,CASSLAGTGQETQYF
13,TRBJ1-2,TRBD1,TRBV15,NA,TGTGCCACCAGCAAACAGGGGAACTATGGCTACACCTTC,CATSKQGNYGYTF
15,TRBJ1-1,NA,TRBV18,NA,TGTGCCAGCTCAGCTAGACCGACTCTGAACACTGAAGCTTTCTTT,CASSARPTLNTEAFF
14,TRBJ2-7,NA,TRBV19,NA,TGTGCCAGTAGTATAGTAGGCTCCACCTACGAGCAGTACTTC,CASSIVGSTYEQYF
14,TRBJ1-4,NA,TRBV21-1,few,TGTGCCAGCCTACGGCCAGCTCCCCATGAAAAACTGTTTTTT,CASLRPAPHEKLFF
12,TRBJ2-1,NA,TRBV19,NA,TGTGCCAGTAGTATTACTAGCTCTGAGCAGTTCTTC,CASSITSSEQFF
13,TRBJ1-1,NA,TRBV2,NA,TGTGCCAGCAGGGGGGGTCTGGGCACTGAAGCTTTCTTT,CASRGGLGTEAFF
14,TRBJ2-1,NA,TRBV7-9,NA,TGTGCCAGCAGCTTAGCGGAAGGGAGCAATGAGCAGTTCTTC,CASSLAEGSNEQFF
19,TRBJ1-5,NA,TRBV19,NA,TGTGCCAGTAGTAGCCTTCGGCTCCGAGGGAGGTATAGCAATCAGCCCCAGCATTTT,CASSSLRLRGRYSNQPQHF
13,TRBJ2-5,NA,TRBV2,NA,TGTGCCAGCAGTCGTTCCCCCGCAGAGACCCAGTACTTC,CASSRSPAETQYF
15,TRBJ1-4,TRBD1,TRBV7-8,NA,TGTGCCAGCAGCGCAAAGACAGGGGGCGTGGGGAAACTGTTTTTT,CASSAKTGGVGKLFF
12,TRBJ1-2,NA,TRBV11-2,few,TGTGCCAGCAGCACGACAGAGTATGGCTACACCTTC,CASSTTEYGYTF
13,TRBJ1-5,NA,TRBV6-6,NA,TGTGCCAGCACTTCGGCGGCCAATCAGCCCCAGCATTTT,CASTSAANQPQHF
13,TRBJ1-1,NA,TRBV5-1,NA,TGCGCCAGCAGCTTGAAAGCCCAGGGCCACGCTTTCTTT,CASSLKAQGHAFF
15,TRBJ2-7,NA,TRBV29-1,NA,TGCAGCGTTGAAGATCGAACAGGGTACCCTTACGAGCAGTACTTC,CSVEDRTGYPYEQYF
15,TRBJ2-7,TRBD2,TRBV6-1,NA,TGTGCCAGCGCCAGGACTAGCGGGACGATCCACGAGCAGTACTTC,CASARTSGTIHEQYF
14,TRBJ2-7,TRBD1,TRBV7-6,NA,TGTGCCAGCAGCCGGGACAGTGTCCCCTACGAGCAGTACTTC,CASSRDSVPYEQYF
16,TRBJ2-7,TRBD2,TRBV6-5,few,TGTGCCAGCAGTTCCCGACTAGCGGGAGTACCGGGTGAGCAGTACTTC,CASSSRLAGVPGEQYF
16,TRBJ2-7,TRBD2,TRBV18,NA,TGTGCCAGCTCACCACCGACTAGCGGGAGGCGTTTGGAGCAGTACTTC,CASSPPTSGRRLEQYF
12,TRBJ2-1,NA,TRBV2,NA,TGTGCCAGCAGTGCACCCTGGAGTGAGCAGTTCTTC,CASSAPWSEQFF
12,TRBJ2-5,TRBD2,TRBV29-1,NA,TGCAGCGTTTCAAGCGGGAGTGAGACCCAGTACTTC,CSVSSGSETQYF
14,TRBJ2-7,NA,TRBV5-1,NA,TGCGCCAGCAGCCCCCTGGTGGAGTCCTACGAGCAGTACTTC,CASSPLVESYEQYF
12,TRBJ1-3,NA,TRBV5-6,NA,TGTGCCAGCAGCTTGGGTGGAAACACCATATATTTT,CASSLGGNTIYF
14,TRBJ1-4,NA,TRBV19,NA,TGTGCCAGTAATAACCGGGTCCTGGAGGAAAAACTGTTTTTT,CASNNRVLEEKLFF
11,TRBJ2-7,NA,TRBV29-1,NA,TGCAGCGTTGGTTTGGGCTACGAGCAGTACTTC,CSVGLGYEQYF
15,TRBJ1-4,TRBD1,TRBV11-2,NA,TGTGCCAGCAGCTTAAGACAGGGGTTTAATGAAAAACTGTTTTTT,CASSLRQGFNEKLFF
13,TRBJ1-2,NA,TRBV19,NA,TGTGCCAGTAGTAGGGGGTTCTTCTATGGCTACACCTTC,CASSRGFFYGYTF
14,TRBJ2-5,TRBD1,TRBV7-2,NA,TGTGCCAGCGGTTTTAACAGGGGAAAAGAGACCCAGTACTTC,CASGFNRGKETQYF
13,TRBJ2-1,NA,TRBV6-6,NA,TGTGCCAGCAGTACAACCGACGGTAAGGGGCAGTTCTTC,CASSTTDGKGQFF
13,TRBJ1-3,NA,TRBV29-1,NA,TGCAGCGTTAGTTCGGACTCTGGAAACACCATATATTTT,CSVSSDSGNTIYF
14,TRBJ1-1,TRBD1,TRBV7-9,NA,TGTGCCAGCAGCCTACAGGGGGCGAGCACTGAAGCTTTCTTT,CASSLQGASTEAFF
16,TRBJ2-1,NA,TRBV6-1,NA,TGTGCCAGCAGTGCCCGGACGGCCAATTCCTACAATGAGCAGTTCTTC,CASSARTANSYNEQFF
15,TRBJ1-2,NA,TRBV6-5,NA,TGTGCCAGCAGTTACCATCCAGGGAGTCCCTATGGCTACACCTTC,CASSYHPGSPYGYTF
17,TRBJ2-1,TRBD2,TRBV10-1,NA,TGCGCCAGCTCGGAAGAAAGACTAGCGGGAGGGCTGGTTGAGCAGTTCTTC,CASSEERLAGGLVEQFF
15,TRBJ1-4,NA,TRBV2,once,TGTGCCAGCAGGAAGACCCAGCCAGTTAATGAAAAACTGTTTTTT,CASRKTQPVNEKLFF
14,TRBJ2-7,TRBD2,TRBV2,NA,TGTGCCAGCAGGAGTGAGCGGGGTGTGGGGGAGCAGTACTTC,CASRSERGVGEQYF
14,TRBJ2-7,NA,TRBV5-1,NA,TGCGCCAGCAGCAAACCCGGGACCGACCACGAGCAGTACTTC,CASSKPGTDHEQYF
15,TRBJ2-6,NA,TRBV15,NA,TGTGCCACCAGCAAGGGAATCTCTGGGGCCAACGTCCTGACTTTC,CATSKGISGANVLTF
19,TRBJ2-1,TRBD1,TRBV7-9,NA,TGTGCCAGCAGCCCTAGGTCAATGGGGACAGGTCTATCCTACAATGAGCAGTTCTTC,CASSPRSMGTGLSYNEQFF
18,TRBJ1-5,TRBD1,TRBV19,once,TGTGCCAGTAGTATATACCTTCAGGGGGGATTGGGAGGGCAGCCCCAGCATTTT,CASSIYLQGGLGGQPQHF